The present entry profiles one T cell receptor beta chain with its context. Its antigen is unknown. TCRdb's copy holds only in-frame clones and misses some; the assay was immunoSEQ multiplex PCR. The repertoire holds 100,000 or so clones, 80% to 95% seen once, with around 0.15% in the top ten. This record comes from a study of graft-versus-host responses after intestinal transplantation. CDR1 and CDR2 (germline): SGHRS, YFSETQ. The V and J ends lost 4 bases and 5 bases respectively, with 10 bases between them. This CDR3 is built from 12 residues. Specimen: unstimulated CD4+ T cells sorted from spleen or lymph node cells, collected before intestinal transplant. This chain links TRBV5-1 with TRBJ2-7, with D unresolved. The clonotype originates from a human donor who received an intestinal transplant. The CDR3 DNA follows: TGCGCCAGCAGCCTGGGAAGAGACGAGCAGTACTTC. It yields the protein CASSLGRDEQYF.